This T cell receptor beta chain was documented in a study of early T cells in non-severe SARS-CoV-2 infection. In TCRdb, the 5' RACE reads were re-called with MiXCR into one record per CDR3 protein. The data hold tens of thousands of distinct CDR3 sequences, with about 6% observed a single time. There are many counts of this clonotype. The TCR comes from an adult who was a healthcare worker with PCR-confirmed SARS-CoV-2 infection or an uninfected control (not recorded which). Sequences were obtained from whole blood.

This chain's CDR3 is CASSSVDRGRSYNEQFF. CDR3 DNA sequence: TGTGCCAGCAGCTCAGTGGACAGGGGGAGGTCCTACAATGAGCAGTTCTTC. The chain joins TRBV11-2 to TRBJ2-1; 10 bases line up with TRBD1. The CDR3 length is 17 residues. Germline CDR1 reads SGHAT; CDR2 reads FQNNGV. The V gene end was trimmed by 4 bases and the J gene end by 1 base; junction bases not matched to a gene: 7.